The 29 T cell receptor beta chains in this list originate from one sample, sequenced in a study of regulatory T cells in long-lasting Graves disease. Arm-PCR of CDR3 regions and iRepertoire HTBI primers were used to build TCR beta libraries. A single record per CDR3 protein comes from TCRdb applying MiXCR to the multiplex PCR reads. The sample yields under 450,000 distinct CDR3 sequences, around 24% seen once. The time point was: persistent/refractory GD, antithyroid drugs over 5 years with positive TRAb. The TCR library was made from RNA that had been extracted from PBMCs in TRIzol. Sequencing used peripheral blood mononuclear cells (PBMCs), obtained when the disease was refractory, from a patient treated with antithyroid drugs. These receptors all stem from a female donor with Graves disease.

This clonotype was detected a few times. The gene calls are TRBV27 and TRBJ2-2; TRBD1 aligns across 8 bases. Trimming removed 0 bases from V and 4 bases from J; junction bases left unmatched: 19. CDR3 size: 21 residues. CDR1 is MNHEY, CDR2 SMNVEV, per germline (reference sequence). CDR3 amino acids: CASSLSSIGRGLLIGTGELFF. The CDR3 coding sequence is TGTGCCAGCAGTTTATCCAGTATTGGCAGGGGGCTCCTTATTGGCACCGGGGAGCTGTTTTTT.

The J gene is TRBJ2-7, the V gene TRBV27; 10 nucleotides line up with TRBD2. The J call is doubtful: the DNA matches TRBJ2-1 better. The V gene's germline CDR1 is MNHEY and CDR2 SMNVEV (reference sequence). The CDR3 contains 15 residues. Here the CDR3 DNA reads TGTGCCAGCAGTTCCCTAGCGGGAGTACGTAGTGAGCAGTTCTTC. Residues: CASSSLAGVRSEQFF.

This clonotype was seen many times. V is TRBV28 and J is TRBJ1-3, with D unresolved. Germline V gene sequence: CDR1 MDHEN, CDR2 SYDVKM. This CDR3 comprises 16 residues. The V and J ends lost 10 bases and 1 base respectively, with 20 bases between them. CDR3 nucleotides: TGTGCCACCATGAGAGAGAGTATGGCATCTGGAAACACCATATATTTT. It specifies CATMRESMASGNTIYF.

This clonotype was counted between two and nine times. One end of the junction varies from germline; a read error may be responsible. The chain carries TRBV18 and TRBJ1-1; no definite D call. There are 13 residues in the CDR3. Germline V gene data show CDR1 as KGHSH and CDR2 as LQKENI. The CDR3 protein is CASSPPSQSGHVF. The CDR3 nucleotides read TGTGCCAGCTCACCACCCTCCCAATCCGGGCATGTCTTT.

This clonotype showed up many times. The chain is built from TRBV3-1 and TRBJ2-2, with a tentative D call TRBD2 (5 bases). CDR1 and CDR2 from the germline V gene are LGHDT and YNNKEL (reference sequence). The length of the CDR3 is 14 residues. The V end lost 7 bases, the J end lost 7 bases, and 16 bases lay between the germline ends. This CDR3 reads CASTRDGGDGELFF. The CDR3 DNA sequence: TGTGCCAGCACTCGGGATGGTGGGGACGGGGAGCTGTTTTTT.

This clonotype was detected ten times or more. The chain recombines TRBV11-3 with TRBJ2-2, with 14 bases lining up with TRBD2. This CDR3 is 20 amino acids long. Germline CDR1 is SGHNT and CDR2 is YENEEA. Trimming cost V 5 bases and J 0 bases; bases outside gene matches: 11. The DNA for the CDR3 is TGTGCCAGCAGCCCTACCAGGGGACTAGCGGGAGACCCGAACACCGGGGAGCTGTTTTTT. It translates to CASSPTRGLAGDPNTGELFF. Full variable domain (remainder filled in from reference TRBV11-3 and TRBJ2-2): EAGVVQSPRYKIIEKKQPVAFWCNPISGHNTLYWYLQNLGQGPELLIRYENEEAVDDSQLPKDRFSAERLKGVDSTLKIQPAELGDSAVYLCASSPTRGLAGDPNTGELFFGEGSRLTVL.

In its sample, this clonotype was seen once. CDR3 amino acids: CASSKPGTGGSGELFF. In DNA, the CDR3 is TGTGCCAGCAGCAAACCCGGGACAGGGGGATCCGGGGAGCTGTTTTTT. This chain links TRBV11-2 with TRBJ2-2, with TRBD1 matching over 11 bases. V lost 5 bases to trimming and J lost 6 bases; unmatched junction nucleotides: 8. The CDR3 contains 16 residues. Germline CDR1 is SGHAT and CDR2 is FQNNGV.

This clonotype was found a few times. V usage is TRBV18 and J usage is TRBJ1-2; D gene uncertain. Trimming shortened V by 3 bases and J by 3 bases, and 11 bases separated the two germline ends. The germline V gene encodes CDR1 KGHSH and CDR2 LQKENI. The CDR3 is made up of 14 amino acids. The CDR3 sequence is CASSPRQTHYGYTF. CDR3 sequence (DNA): TGTGCCAGCTCACCGAGGCAAACCCACTATGGCTACACCTTC.

CDR3 residues: CASSHSSVEGRFEPQHF. The CDR3 DNA is TGTGCCAGCAGCCACTCGTCCGTGGAGGGGAGATTTGAGCCCCAGCATTTT. The chain has TRBV4-2 and TRBJ1-5; D may be TRBD1 (5 bases). The CDR3 covers 17 residues. The V gene's germline CDR1 is LGHNA and CDR2 YNFKEQ. Trimming removed 3 bases at V and 8 bases at J, with 23 bases between.

The chain employs TRBV5-1 and TRBJ1-5; D possibly corresponds to TRBD1 (5 bases). Germline assignment: CDR1 SGHRS and CDR2 YFSETQ. The V gene lost 2 bases and the J gene lost 8 bases, with 14 bases spanning the gap. The CDR3 contains 14 residues. CDR3 sequence (DNA): TGCGCCAGCAGCTTAGACGGGGGTTGGAAGCCCCAGCATTTT. Translation gives CASSLDGGWKPQHF.

The chain carries TRBV5-1 and TRBJ1-4; 7 bases are a match to TRBD1. The V gene's germline CDR1 is SGHRS and CDR2 YFSETQ. V shed 4 bases and J 3 bases; nucleotides not matched to a gene: 6. CDR3 length: 15 amino acids. Here the CDR3 reads CASSGAGQPNEKLFF. For the CDR3, the DNA is TGCGCCAGCAGCGGAGCGGGACAGCCTAATGAAAAACTGTTTTTT.

There are a few counts of this clonotype. This chain joins TRBV19 and TRBJ1-2; 7 nucleotides align to TRBD1. Germline loops: CDR1 LNHDA, CDR2 SQIVND (reference sequence). This CDR3 comprises 14 residues. J gave up 6 bases and V 4 bases, and 8 bases lay outside the gene matches. This chain's CDR3 is CASSNTGDYDGYTF. The CDR3 DNA reads as TGTGCCAGTAGTAACACAGGGGACTACGATGGCTACACCTTC.

This clonotype showed up many times. The chain has TRBV2 and TRBJ2-7, with TRBD1 matching over 7 bases. The CDR3 is made up of 14 amino acids. Germline CDR1 and CDR2: SNHLY and FYNNEI. V trimming: 5 bases; J trimming: 5 bases; junction bases outside the gene matches: 9. The CDR3 DNA sequence: TGTGCCAGCAGTACTGGGACAGTCACCAACGAGCAGTACTTC. Translating it yields CASSTGTVTNEQYF.

The chain joins TRBV9 to TRBJ2-1; unclear D gene. This CDR3 is 16 amino acids long. Germline V gene lookup returns CDR1 SGDLS and CDR2 YYNGEE. Trimming removed 0 bases at V and 2 bases at J, with 12 bases between. The CDR3 DNA sequence: TGTGCCAGCAGCGTAGAGGGCGGCTACCCCTACAATGAGCAGTTCTTC. Protein product: CASSVEGGYPYNEQFF.

The gene calls are TRBV5-6 and TRBJ2-5; 7 bases match TRBD2. The V segment lost 2 bases and the J segment 0 bases; nucleotides outside the gene matches: 7. The V gene's germline CDR1 is SGHDT and CDR2 YYEEEE. The CDR3 is 16 residues long. DNA for the CDR3: TGTGCCAGCAGCTTAAGGTCTAGCGGCTACCAAGAGACCCAGTACTTC. This gives the protein CASSLRSSGYQETQYF.

A few counts support this clonotype. The gene calls are TRBV6-1 and TRBJ2-7; 7 nucleotides line up with TRBD2. CDR3 length: 16 amino acids. From germline, CDR1 is MNHNS and CDR2 SASEGT. Trimming at V came to 1 base and at J to 1 base, leaving 7 bases not matched to a gene. In DNA, the CDR3 is TGTGCCAGCAGTGAAGTTGTGGCTAGCGGTTCCTACGAGCAGTACTTC. Protein sequence: CASSEVVASGSYEQYF.

The V and J genes are TRBV5-5 and TRBJ1-5, with D unresolved. CDR3 length: 13 residues. V was pared by 2 bases and J by 3 bases, with 6 bases between. The germline CDR1 and CDR2 sequences are SGHKS and YYEKEE (reference sequence). CDR3 bases: TGTGCCAGCAGCTTTGAAGTCAATCAGCCCCAGCATTTT. Translated, it gives CASSFEVNQPQHF.

About this clonotype itself: Just one base apart from a much larger clone, this may be a read error. This chain uses TRBV27 with TRBJ1-1; 11 bases match TRBD1. CDR3 length: 17 amino acids. The germline V gene has CDR1 MNHEY and CDR2 SMNVEV (reference sequence). The CDR3 nucleotides are TGTGCCGGCAGTTTTATCGGACAGGGGGCGCGGGGGACTGAAGCTTTCTTT. Protein sequence: CAGSFIGQGARGTEAFF.

J is TRBJ2-3 and V is TRBV30; possibly TRBD2 for D (6 bases). V was pared by 2 bases and J by 1 base, with 10 bases between. CDR1 and CDR2 (germline): GTSNPN, SVGIG (reference sequence). CDR3 length: 14 residues. CDR3 residues: CAWSLIAGTDTQYF. The CDR3 bases are TGTGCCTGGAGTTTAATAGCGGGCACAGATACGCAGTATTTT.

There are many counts of this clonotype. This chain joins TRBV29-1 and TRBJ1-1; 8 bases are shared with TRBD1. The junction had 8 bases not matched to a gene; V was cut back by 5 bases and J by 0 bases. The CDR3 runs 15 residues. Germline values: CDR1 SQVTM, CDR2 ANQGSEA. The CDR3 reads CSVTGQGRMNTEAFF. In DNA form, the CDR3 reads TGCAGCGTTACCGGACAGGGCCGTATGAACACTGAAGCTTTCTTT.

V and J are TRBV5-1 and TRBJ2-2; 13 nucleotides align to TRBD2. The V and J ends lost 4 bases and 0 bases, in that order; junction bases with no gene match: 6. The germline gives CDR1 SGHRS, CDR2 YFSETQ. The CDR3 sequence is 18 residues long. DNA for the CDR3: TGCGCCAGCAGCATCTTGGGACTAGCGGGGTCGAACACCGGGGAGCTGTTTTTT. It specifies CASSILGLAGSNTGELFF.

The chain employs TRBV28 and TRBJ2-7; TRBD2 is a possible D gene (5 bases). The CDR3 covers 14 residues. Germline CDR1 reads MDHEN; CDR2 reads SYDVKM. V shed 3 bases and J shed 4 bases, with 13 bases lying between them. The CDR3 DNA reads TGTGCCAGCAGTTTCGGAGTAGCGAGTTACGAGCAGTACTTC. Encoded protein: CASSFGVASYEQYF.

This clonotype was observed at least ten times. The chain is built from TRBV7-8 and TRBJ2-5; unclear D gene. CDR3 length: 17 residues. In germline, CDR1 is SGHVS, CDR2 FQNEAQ. Trimming took off 4 bases at V and 1 base at J, with 19 bases between the two ends. DNA for the CDR3: TGTGCCAGCAGCTCAATTAGTGGGGTTTGGGTCCAAGAGACCCAGTACTTC. It encodes CASSSISGVWVQETQYF.

This clonotype was seen at least ten times. The J gene is TRBJ1-4, the V gene TRBV5-1; possible D gene TRBD1, 6 bases. V was cut by 4 bases and J by 5 bases, with 15 bases left in between. This CDR3 spans 15 amino acids. Germline V gene lookup returns CDR1 SGHRS and CDR2 YFSETQ. The CDR3: CASSHLRGPNEKLFF. CDR3 in DNA: TGCGCCAGCAGCCACCTCAGGGGACCGAATGAAAAACTGTTTTTT.

This clonotype was picked up a small number of times. The CDR3 region is CSVRGPGQGVETQYF. CDR3 DNA sequence: TGCAGCGTAAGAGGCCCGGGACAGGGTGTAGAGACCCAGTACTTC. The V and J genes are TRBV29-1 and TRBJ2-5, with TRBD1 matching over 9 bases. The CDR3 loop spans 15 amino acids. CDR1 is SQVTM and CDR2 is ANQGSEA in the germline V gene. The V and J ends lost 6 bases and 4 bases, in that order; junction bases with no gene match: 12.

This clonotype has more than one count but fewer than ten. The J gene is TRBJ2-7, the V gene TRBV29-1, with 10 nucleotides matching TRBD2. Looked up from germline, CDR1 is SQVTM and CDR2 is ANQGSEA. CDR3 length: 13 amino acids. J lost 2 bases, V lost 4 bases, and 2 bases had no gene match. DNA for the CDR3: TGCAGCGTTGGAGCGGGAGGGACCTACGAGCAGTACTTC. It yields the protein CSVGAGGTYEQYF.

The gene calls are TRBV7-2 and TRBJ1-3; possible D gene TRBD1, 6 bases. CDR1 is SGHTA, CDR2 FQGNSA, per germline. V dropped 5 bases and J dropped 0 bases, with 11 bases sitting between them. The CDR3 contains 15 residues. The CDR3 bases are TGTGCCAGCAGCCCGGACAGCAACTCTGGAAACACCATATATTTT. It yields the protein CASSPDSNSGNTIYF.

This clonotype showed up just a few times. The chain employs TRBV20-1 and TRBJ1-2; perhaps TRBD1 as D (5 bases). Germline CDR1 reads DFQATT; CDR2 reads SNEGSKA (reference sequence). CDR3 size: 13 residues. Trimming pared 3 bases from V and 8 bases from J, leaving 16 bases between. The CDR3 sequence: CSASSGGRWGYTF. The CDR3 coding sequence is TGCAGTGCTAGTTCGGGGGGGAGATGGGGCTACACCTTC.

This clonotype was seen ten or more times. The chain couples TRBV20-1 to TRBJ2-7; 12 nucleotides align to TRBD2. The J segment lost 6 bases and the V segment lost 6 bases, leaving 6 bases of the junction unmatched. Germline V gene lookup returns CDR1 DFQATT and CDR2 SNEGSKA (reference sequence). The CDR3 has 13 amino acids. The CDR3 DNA reads as TGCAGTGCCCACACTAGCGGGAGGACCGAGCAGTACTTC. This sequence encodes CSAHTSGRTEQYF.